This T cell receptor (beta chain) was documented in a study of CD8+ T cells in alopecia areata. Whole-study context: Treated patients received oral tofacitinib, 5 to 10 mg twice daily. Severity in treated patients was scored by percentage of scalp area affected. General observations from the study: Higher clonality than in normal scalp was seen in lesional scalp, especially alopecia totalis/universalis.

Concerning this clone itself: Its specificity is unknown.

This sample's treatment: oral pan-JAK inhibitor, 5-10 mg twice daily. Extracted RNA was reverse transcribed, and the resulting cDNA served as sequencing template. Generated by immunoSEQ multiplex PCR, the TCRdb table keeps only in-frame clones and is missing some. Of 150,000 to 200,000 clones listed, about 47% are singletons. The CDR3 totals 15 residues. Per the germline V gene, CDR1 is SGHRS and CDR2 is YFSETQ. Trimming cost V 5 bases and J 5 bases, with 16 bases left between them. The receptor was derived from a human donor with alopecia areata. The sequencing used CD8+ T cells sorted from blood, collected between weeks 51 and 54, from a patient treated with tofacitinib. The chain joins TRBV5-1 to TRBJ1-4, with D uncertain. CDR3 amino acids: CASRARLDGNEKLFF. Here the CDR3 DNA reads TGCGCCAGCAGGGCGAGACTAGACGGAAATGAAAAACTGTTTTTT.